This entry concerns a single TCR beta chain. Its antigen is as yet unknown. The sample originates from a study of CD8 T cells in ankylosing spondylitis. Study-wide findings and caveats: Within matched ankylosing spondylitis synovial fluid, disease-linked clones were reportedly significantly enriched.

CDR1 and CDR2 (germline): MGHRA, YSYEKL. V was shortened by 2 bases and J by 6 bases, with 10 bases between the two germline ends. The CDR3 runs to 14 residues. Using quantitative 5'-RACE with molecular barcodes, the authors made TCR beta libraries. TCRdb itself ran the 5' RACE reads through MiXCR, one entry per CDR3 protein. The sample includes around 300,000 distinct CDR3 sequences, roughly 10% of them seen just once. The clonotype was recovered from a female donor with ankylosing spondylitis or in good health (not recorded which). Sequencing was carried out using blood, either unsorted or a sorted T cell fraction (not recorded which). The chain combines TRBV4-1 with TRBJ2-2, with no clear D. The CDR3 reads CASSQKELAGELFF. The CDR3 nucleotides are TGCGCCAGCAGCCAAAAGGAGCTAGCCGGGGAGCTGTTTTTT.